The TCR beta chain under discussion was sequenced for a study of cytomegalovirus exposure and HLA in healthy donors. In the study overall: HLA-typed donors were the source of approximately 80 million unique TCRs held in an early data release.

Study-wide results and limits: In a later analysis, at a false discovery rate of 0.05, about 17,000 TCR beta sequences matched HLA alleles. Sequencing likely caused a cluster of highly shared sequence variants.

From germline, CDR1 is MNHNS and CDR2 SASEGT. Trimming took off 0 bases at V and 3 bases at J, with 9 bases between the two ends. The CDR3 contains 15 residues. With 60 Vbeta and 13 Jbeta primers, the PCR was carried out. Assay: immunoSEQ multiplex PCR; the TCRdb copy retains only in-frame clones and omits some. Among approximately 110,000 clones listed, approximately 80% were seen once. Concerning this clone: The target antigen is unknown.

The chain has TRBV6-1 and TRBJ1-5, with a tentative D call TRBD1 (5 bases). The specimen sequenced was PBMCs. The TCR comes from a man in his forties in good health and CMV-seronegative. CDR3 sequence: CASSEAPGINQPQHF. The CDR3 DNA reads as TGTGCCAGCAGTGAAGCCCCAGGGATCAATCAGCCCCAGCATTTT.